These 28 T cell receptor beta chains were all obtained from the same sample, sequenced in a study of blood T cell repertoires in COVID-19. Profiling relied on immunoSEQ multiplex PCR, and the TCRdb table lists in-frame clones only, not all of them. The repertoire holds over 350,000 clones, about nine tenths seen once, with more than 0.85% in the top ten. The material sequenced was PBMCs or T cells enriched from blood (not recorded which). These TCRs come from a woman aged 40-49 years who had been exposed to COVID-19.

This chain connects TRBV6-6 to TRBJ2-2, with 9 bases that match TRBD2. CDR1 and CDR2 from the germline V gene are MNHNY and SVGAGI (reference sequence). Germline trimming cut 5 bases from V and 6 bases from J; bases unmatched to any gene: 10. The CDR3 sequence is 16 residues long. The DNA for the CDR3 is TGTGCCAGCAGTCCCGGGGCGGGAGGGTTTGCCGGGGAGCTGTTTTTT. Translating it yields CASSPGAGGFAGELFF.

The chain has TRBV6-1 and TRBJ1-2; TRBD1 is a possible D gene (5 bases). The germline V and J ends were trimmed by 3 bases and 3 bases, with 14 bases remaining between them. Looked up from germline, CDR1 is MNHNS and CDR2 is SASEGT. CDR3 size: 15 residues. The DNA of the CDR3 is TGTGCCAGCAGTGACGCCTTCCAGGGATACTATGGCTACACCTTC. It specifies CASSDAFQGYYGYTF.

The V call is TRBV18, the J call TRBJ1-2, with D perhaps matching TRBD1 (6 bases). The CDR3 length is 14 residues. Per germline, CDR1 KGHSH and CDR2 LQKENI. Trimming stripped 6 bases from V and 2 bases from J, with 13 bases between. The CDR3 nucleotides are TGTGCCAGCTCGATGGACAGCGACAACTATGGCTACACCTTC. It specifies CASSMDSDNYGYTF.

The CDR3 protein is CAWSAGRDYGYTF. The CDR3 DNA is TGTGCCTGGAGCGCAGGCAGGGACTATGGCTACACCTTC. The chain combines TRBV30 with TRBJ1-2, with D possibly TRBD1 on 5 matching bases. V shed 3 bases and J shed 3 bases, with 11 bases lying between them. Germline CDR1 is GTSNPN and CDR2 is SVGIG (reference sequence). The CDR3 extends over 13 amino acids. Full variable domain (missing parts from reference TRBV30 and TRBJ1-2): SQTIHQWPATLVQPVGSPLSLECTVEGTSNPNLYWYRQAAGRGLQLLFYSVGIGQISSEVPQNLSASRPQDRQFILSSKKLLLSDSGFYLCAWSAGRDYGYTFGSGTRLTVV.

The chain is built from TRBV5-6 and TRBJ1-3; 9 bases fit TRBD1. The germline gives CDR1 SGHDT, CDR2 YYEEEE. The CDR3 has 17 amino acids. The junction had 7 bases not matched to a gene; V was cut back by 0 bases and J by 3 bases. As DNA, the CDR3 is TGTGCCAGCAGCTTGGTGAGCGGACAGGGGTTTGGAAACACCATATATTTT. Translation: CASSLVSGQGFGNTIYF. The variable domain in full, with the rest retrieved from reference TRBV5-6 and TRBJ1-3, is DAGVTQSPTHLIKTRGQQVTLRCSPKSGHDTVSWYQQALGQGPQFIFQYYEEEERQRGNFPDRFSGHQFPNYSSELNVNALLLGDSALYLCASSLVSGQGFGNTIYFGEGSWLTVV.

The chain carries TRBV18 and TRBJ1-4, with 10 bases lining up with TRBD1. The CDR3 spans 16 residues. Germline CDR1 is KGHSH and CDR2 is LQKENI. V gave up 6 bases and J gave up 2 bases; unmatched junction bases: 6. This CDR3 is CASSLRQGATNEKLFF. The CDR3 DNA sequence: TGTGCCAGCTCCCTGAGACAGGGGGCGACTAATGAAAAACTGTTTTTT.

This clone came up once. The chain couples TRBV19 to TRBJ1-4; the match to TRBD1 covers 7 bases. Germline trimming cut 4 bases from V and 4 bases from J; bases unmatched to any gene: 6. CDR3 length equals 15 residues. Germline lookup yields CDR1 LNHDA and CDR2 SQIVND (reference sequence). The CDR3: CASSKRQGNNEKLFF. Written as DNA, the CDR3 is TGTGCCAGTAGTAAACGACAGGGTAATAATGAAAAACTGTTTTTT.

The chain carries TRBV19 and TRBJ2-1, with D perhaps matching TRBD1 (5 bases). Trimming shortened V by 3 bases and J by 2 bases, and 11 bases separated the two germline ends. The CDR3 is 15 amino acids. Germline CDR1 and CDR2: LNHDA and SQIVND (reference sequence). In DNA form, the CDR3 reads TGTGCCAGTAGTATTCTAGGGGATCCCTACAATGAGCAGTTCTTC. It codes for CASSILGDPYNEQFF.

This clone appeared a single time. J is TRBJ1-2 and V is TRBV5-1; D unclear. V shed 3 bases and J shed 0 bases, with 6 bases lying between them. Germline lookup yields CDR1 SGHRS and CDR2 YFSETQ. This CDR3 is built from 13 residues. The CDR3 is CASSSLPNYGYTF. CDR3 nucleotides: TGCGCCAGCAGCTCACTACCTAACTATGGCTACACCTTC.

The rearrangement joins TRBV5-1 to TRBJ2-3, with 7 bases that match TRBD2. From germline, CDR1 is SGHRS and CDR2 YFSETQ. The CDR3 extends over 13 amino acids. V lost 0 bases, J lost 8 bases, and 3 bases stayed unmatched. CDR3 coding DNA: TGCGCCAGCAGCTTGGCCGGGAGGAGTACGCAGTATTTT. Translation gives CASSLAGRSTQYF.

CDR3: CAISRTESYEQYF. The CDR3 coding sequence is TGTGCCATCAGCCGGACAGAGAGTTACGAGCAGTACTTC. V usage is TRBV10-3 and J usage is TRBJ2-7; D might be TRBD1 (6 bases). Germline lookup yields CDR1 ENHRY and CDR2 SYGVKD. The ends were cut back, 6 bases at V and 4 bases at J, with 13 bases in the middle. This CDR3 has 13 amino acids.

The chain combines TRBV7-2 with TRBJ1-2; D is undetermined. The V gene lost 5 bases and the J gene lost 8 bases, with 15 bases spanning the gap. Germline V CDR1 and CDR2: SGHTA, FQGNSA. There are 13 residues in the CDR3. The DNA for the CDR3 is TGTGCCAGCAGCCAGGCCCCAAATTTGGGCTACACCTTC. It codes for CASSQAPNLGYTF.

The chain uses TRBV12-1 and TRBJ1-6; the tabulated D call, TRBD1, remains unverified against the DNA. TRBV12-1 is a recognized pseudogene. The CDR3 totals 17 residues. The CDR3 is CASTGQGVKSYNSPLHF. The DNA for the CDR3 is TGTGCCAGCACGGGACAGGGGGTTAAGTCCTATAATTCACCCCTCCACTTT.

The chain has TRBV18 and TRBJ1-1, with 7 bases fitting TRBD1. V was clipped by 6 bases and J by 1 base; unmatched bases: 8. CDR1 KGHSH and CDR2 LQKENI come from the germline V gene. The CDR3 is 15 residues long. The CDR3: CASSGTGTANTEAFF. CDR3 sequence (DNA): TGTGCCAGCTCGGGAACCGGGACAGCGAACACTGAAGCTTTCTTT.

This chain links TRBV30 with TRBJ2-7; 8 nucleotides align to TRBD1. Germline V gene data show CDR1 as GTSNPN and CDR2 as SVGIG (reference sequence). The length of the CDR3 is 13 residues. After removal of 3 bases from V and 7 bases from J, the junction contained 8 bases not matched to a gene. CDR3 sequence (DNA): TGTGCCTGGAGGACGGACAGGGCTGGGGAGCAGTACTTC. Translation: CAWRTDRAGEQYF.

This clone was recorded only once. This chain connects TRBV30 to TRBJ1-2; 9 nucleotides agree with TRBD1. Germline V gives CDR1 GTSNPN, CDR2 SVGIG (reference sequence). V was clipped by 6 bases and J by 2 bases; unmatched bases: 1. CDR3 size: 12 residues. The CDR3 DNA sequence: TGTGCCTGTGGACAGGGGAACTATGGCTACACCTTC. Translated: CACGQGNYGYTF.

V is TRBV9 and J is TRBJ2-1; TRBD2 aligns across 15 bases. This CDR3 is built from 16 residues. V lost 4 bases, J lost 9 bases, and 8 bases stayed unmatched. Per germline, CDR1 SGDLS and CDR2 YYNGEE. CDR3 loop: CASSSGTSGGRGEQFF. CDR3 in DNA: TGTGCCAGCAGCTCCGGGACTAGCGGGGGGCGAGGTGAGCAGTTCTTC.

The chain carries TRBV30 and TRBJ1-2, with 7 bases fitting TRBD1. The V and J ends lost 8 bases and 4 bases, in that order; junction bases with no gene match: 4. Germline V gene sequence: CDR1 GTSNPN, CDR2 SVGIG (reference sequence). This CDR3 comprises 11 residues. This CDR3 reads CAGQGVYGYTF. DNA of the CDR3: TGTGCCGGGCAGGGGGTCTATGGCTACACCTTC.

The chain has TRBV20-1 and TRBJ2-1; possibly TRBD2 for D (6 bases). Germline V CDR1 and CDR2: DFQATT, SNEGSKA (reference sequence). The CDR3 length is 11 residues. Trimming removed 3 bases at V and 6 bases at J, with 6 bases between. The CDR3 nucleotides read TGCAGTGCTAGCGGGGGCAATGAGCAGTTCTTC. The encoded protein is CSASGGNEQFF.

CDR3: CASSLLGGARQETQYF. Written as DNA, the CDR3 is TGTGCCAGCAGCCTCCTGGGAGGGGCGCGGCAAGAGACCCAGTACTTC. The rearrangement links TRBV3-1 (or the pseudogene TRBV3-2) to TRBJ2-5, with 7 bases lining up with TRBD2. The CDR3 length is 16 residues. V gave up 4 bases and J gave up 2 bases; unmatched junction bases: 10. The germline gives CDR1 LGHDT, CDR2 YNNKEL (reference sequence).

The rearrangement links TRBV2 to TRBJ1-4; D gene uncertain. The length of the CDR3 is 16 residues. In germline, CDR1 is SNHLY, CDR2 FYNNEI. V lost 6 bases to trimming and J lost 0 bases, with 14 bases between them. CDR3 in amino acids: CASSASAVATNEKLFF. CDR3 sequence (DNA): TGTGCCAGCAGCGCCTCGGCGGTTGCAACTAATGAAAAACTGTTTTTT.

The CDR3 protein is CAWSQERGMYF. CDR3 in DNA: TGTGCCTGGAGTCAGGAGCGGGGAATGTACTTC. V and J are TRBV30 and TRBJ2-5, with TRBD2 identical over 7 bases. This CDR3 is built from 11 residues. The germline CDR1 and CDR2 sequences are GTSNPN and SVGIG (reference sequence). V was clipped by 2 bases and J by 13 bases; unmatched bases: 7.

V gene TRBV18 combines with J gene TRBJ2-2, with 7 bases that match TRBD2. This CDR3 contains 20 residues. Germline V gene sequence: CDR1 KGHSH, CDR2 LQKENI. V was clipped by 3 bases and J by 0 bases; unmatched bases: 16. CDR3 nucleotides: TGTGCCAGCTCACCTCCGGGGACTACGTGGGGATCCTCGAACACCGGGGAGCTGTTTTTT. Its translation: CASSPPGTTWGSSNTGELFF.

The chain joins TRBV7-2 to TRBJ2-1; TRBD2 aligns across 8 bases. CDR1 is SGHTA, CDR2 FQGNSA, per germline. This CDR3 spans 12 amino acids. The V segment lost 7 bases and the J segment 4 bases; nucleotides outside the gene matches: 0. CDR3 sequence: CASKREYNEQFF. In nucleotides, the CDR3 is TGTGCCAGCAAGCGGGAGTACAATGAGCAGTTCTTC.

The chain employs TRBV19 and TRBJ1-5; D ambiguous. CDR1 and CDR2 (germline): LNHDA, SQIVND (reference sequence). This CDR3 has 13 residues. V was trimmed by 0 bases and J by 7 bases, leaving 7 bases between them. This chain's CDR3 is CASSIEGGQPQHF. The CDR3 nucleotides read TGTGCCAGTAGTATAGAAGGCGGCCAGCCCCAGCATTTT.

This chain uses TRBV20-1 with TRBJ2-1, with D possibly TRBD2 on 6 matching bases. Between the trimmed V and J ends, which lost 3 bases and 8 bases, there was a span of 8 bases. The CDR3 sequence is 11 residues long. Germline lookup yields CDR1 DFQATT and CDR2 SNEGSKA (reference sequence). The DNA of the CDR3 is TGCAGTGCTAGGGGGGGATATGAGCAGTTCTTC. It specifies CSARGGYEQFF.

V gene TRBV19 combines with J gene TRBJ1-2; D perhaps matches TRBD1 (5 bases). The CDR3 covers 14 residues. CDR1 and CDR2 (germline): LNHDA, SQIVND (reference sequence). Trimming stripped 2 bases from V and 4 bases from J, with 11 bases between. CDR3 DNA sequence: TGTGCCAGTAGTATACTCGCCGGGGGCTATGGCTACACCTTC. Protein: CASSILAGGYGYTF.

This clone was seen just once. This rearrangement joins TRBV19 to TRBJ1-2; TRBD1 is a possible D gene (5 bases). Germline V lookup: CDR1 LNHDA, CDR2 SQIVND (reference sequence). This CDR3 has 14 residues. Between the trimmed V and J ends, which lost 4 bases and 4 bases, there was a span of 13 bases. DNA for the CDR3: TGTGCCAGTAGTACGGGGGGAATGTTCTATGGCTACACCTTC. Translated: CASSTGGMFYGYTF.